Listed below are T cell receptor beta chains from one sample, sequenced in a study of cytomegalovirus exposure and HLA in healthy donors. TCRdb's table, derived via immunoSEQ multiplex PCR, lists solely in-frame clones and lacks some. The data hold about 98,000 clones, with about 85% observed a single time. The sequenced sample was PBMCs. The receptors were gathered from a female donor in good health and CMV-seropositive. The CDR3 runs from the conserved cysteine through the conserved F or W. D genes are given only for firm matches. Clone size is shown for a subset of rows, as once, few, many or a class of expanded clone.

size | D | J | V | CDR3 | DNA
. | TRBD2 | TRBJ2-2 | TRBV2 | CASSDRGDFWGELFF | TGTGCCAGCTCTGACCGGGGGGATTTCTGGGGGGAGCTGTTTTTT
. | . | TRBJ2-3 | TRBV7-2 | CASSSQIVSAPDTQYF | TGTGCCAGCAGCTCCCAAATTGTAAGCGCCCCAGATACGCAGTATTTT
. | TRBD2 | TRBJ2-5 | TRBV5-6 | CASSFGGVQETQYF | TGTGCCAGCAGCTTTGGGGGGGTCCAAGAGACCCAGTACTTC
. | . | TRBJ1-2 | TRBV28 | CASSPTEVYYTF | TGTGCCAGCAGTCCGACAGAGGTCTACTACACCTTC
few | TRBD1 | TRBJ1-4 | TRBV7-9 | CASSLRGQGKQNEKLFF | TGTGCCAGCAGCTTAAGGGGACAGGGGAAACAAAATGAAAAACTGTTTTTT
. | . | TRBJ2-3 | TRBV7-9 | CASSLPLTRPDTQYF | TGTGCCAGCAGCCTCCCCCTTACTAGACCAGATACGCAGTATTTT
. | . | TRBJ2-2 | TRBV7-9 | CASSLPANTGELFF | TGTGCCAGCAGTTTACCAGCGAACACCGGGGAGCTGTTTTTT
. | TRBD1 | TRBJ1-6 | TRBV7-2 | CASSRQGNNSPLHF | TGTGCCAGCAGTCGACAGGGCAATAATTCACCCCTCCACTTT
. | TRBD1 | TRBJ2-2 | TRBV6-5 | CASSYSRTGTGELFF | TGTGCCAGCAGTTACTCCCGGACAGGAACCGGGGAGCTGTTTTTT
. | . | TRBJ2-2 | TRBV30 | CAWSVRSLGTGELFF | TGTGCCTGGAGTGTGAGGAGCCTTGGGACCGGGGAGCTGTTTTTT
. | TRBD2 | TRBJ2-5 | TRBV12-5 | CASGPSGGGETQYF | TGTGCTAGTGGTCCCTCTGGGGGGGGAGAGACCCAGTACTTC
. | TRBD2 | TRBJ2-1 | TRBV6-5 | CASRAGGTEQFF | TGTGCCAGCCGGGCGGGGGGTACGGAGCAGTTCTTC
few | . | TRBJ1-2 | TRBV7-9 | CASTSRGSNYGYTF | TGTGCCAGCACCTCAAGGGGCTCTAACTATGGCTACACCTTC
. | TRBD1 | TRBJ1-3 | TRBV18 | CASSQGQGPSSGNTIYF | TGTGCCAGCTCACAGGGACAGGGACCCAGCTCTGGAAACACCATATATTTT
. | . | TRBJ2-2 | TRBV18 | CASSPLIPTPNTGELFF | TGTGCCAGCTCACCACTTATCCCGACACCAAACACCGGGGAGCTGTTTTTT